This TCR beta chain was recovered during a study of T cell clonality in common variable immunodeficiency (dated by TCRdb to the mid-2010s). General study outcomes and caveats: Fewer TCRbeta clones were shared among CVID subjects than among healthy controls (p < 0.0001). Even though DNA input was equal, the average per sample came to about 81,820 unique sequences for controls compared with approximately 29,000 for CVID samples. Differences among patients in the CVID cohort limited the correlations between repertoire features and clinical complications. TCRbeta clonality was higher in CVID subjects than in healthy controls (t-test p = 0.018), and the increase was most characteristic of about a third of subjects. According to the authors, finding the cause of the higher clonality in CVID would require sequencing the repertoires of T cell subpopulations. CVID TCRbeta sequences reportedly showed fewer deletions and N-nucleotide insertions and lacked highly modified clones with 13 or more V deletions.

Concerning this clone itself: Its target antigen remains unknown.

CVID samples and control samples contributed equivalent amounts of genomic DNA as sequencing input. For every sample, a 60 bp segment covering the rearranged TCRbeta CDR3 region was amplified and then sequenced. TCRbeta amplification used the immunoSEQ assay, a bias-corrected multiplex PCR with high-throughput sequencing. In the authors' own workflow: Every unique nucleotide sequence counted as a clone and was annotated with V, D and J genes, copy number and frequency. Sequences were labeled productive if in frame, and non-productive if out of frame or containing stop codons. As previously described, clonality was computed from Shannon's entropy. The predicted amino acid sequences of productive clones were used to derive the mean CDR3 Kyte-Doolittle hydropathy. Using the R hclust function, scaled V gene usage was clustered hierarchically with Manhattan distance and complete linkage. Clone sharing by CDR3 amino acid sequence was assessed by resampling 12 repertoires per group over 100 rounds. The repertoires were screened for approximately 63 published EBV-specific TCRbeta sequences and 200 to 250 published CMV-specific TCRbeta sequences. Analysis left out a couple of CVID samples that produced under 10,000 sequences, so 45 or so CVID repertoires remained. The immuneACCESS repertoire file appears here via TCRdb, limited to in-frame rearrangements. These files lack a portion of the clones; in checked studies, under half of the deficit traces to unresolved V genes, and the cause of the others is not known. V, J and clone size are those of that table, while D and trimming were read from the DNA. This sample has about 42,000 clones, none of them a singleton. The top ten constitute around 5.8% of the sample.

CVID was diagnosed by standard criteria: serum IgG, IgA and/or IgM reduced below normal range, plus specific antibody deficiency. There were 44 subjects in the CVID group (29 male and about 15 female), ranging in age from about 8 to 65 years, with a mean age of around 40. Both CVID patients and healthy controls were predominantly of Caucasian heritage. At the time of study participation, every CVID subject had been on replacement immunoglobulin therapy for at least one year. No CVID subject was ill or taking immunomodulatory or immunosuppressive medication when blood was collected. Heparinized peripheral whole blood samples of roughly 5 to 8.5 ml were obtained from each donor. Genomic DNA from adults with common variable immune deficiency (CVID) and from healthy adult controls was used for sequencing of TCRbeta CDR3 repertoires. Diluted blood was subjected to density centrifugation over Hypaque 1077 or Ficoll-Paque for isolation of peripheral blood mononuclear cells. Genomic DNA was obtained from unsorted mononuclear cells using either Qiagen column purification or a centrifugation-based method.

The sequenced sample consisted of peripheral blood mononuclear cells. The sequence was obtained from a human donor with common variable immunodeficiency.

The CDR3 is CASSRDRGVTDTQYF. CDR3 DNA (partial): TGTGCCAGCAGCCGGGACAGGGGAGTGACAGATACG. This chain is built from TRBV7-2 and TRBJ2-3; 10 bases in between match TRBD1. The read terminates 3 residues before the CDR3 end, so the remaining end is supplied by the germline J gene. The germline V gene yields SGHTA for CDR1 and FQGNSA for CDR2. V is pruned by 5 bases and J by 3 bases, leaving 5 bases of the junction without a gene match. The CDR3 measures 15 amino acids from cysteine to phenylalanine. Shown are 36 bases from within the CDR3, in frame from base 1. The full variable domain, with segments outside the CDR3 supplied by the reference TRBV7-2 and TRBJ2-3 proteins, appears as GAGVSQSPSNKVTEKGKDVELRCDPISGHTALYWYRQSLGQGLEFLIYFQGNSAPDKSGLPSDRFSAERTGGSVSTLTIQRTQQEDSAVYLCASSRDRGVTDTQYFGPGTRLTVL.